The sequence of this TCR beta chain was determined in a study of blood T cells in healthy people across ages. Primed by a sample-barcoded 5' primer and a J-beta primer mix, a second PCR proceeded for 7 to 11 cycles. Via MiXCR, TCRdb re-called the 5' RACE reads, giving one row per CDR3 protein. The table lists hundreds of thousands of distinct CDR3 sequences, around 20% of them singletons. This clonotype has just a few counts. Trimming took off 6 bases at V and 0 bases at J, with 15 bases between the two ends. The CDR3 consists of 15 residues. The germline V gene has CDR1 DFQATT and CDR2 SNEGSKA (reference sequence).

This chain links TRBV20-1 with TRBJ1-3, with D possibly being TRBD1 (5 bases). Input material: blood. The sequence was obtained from a man aged 65-85 years in good health. The CDR3: CSANPRGISGNTIYF. The CDR3 nucleotides are TGCAGTGCAAATCCACGGGGGATCTCTGGAAACACCATATATTTT.